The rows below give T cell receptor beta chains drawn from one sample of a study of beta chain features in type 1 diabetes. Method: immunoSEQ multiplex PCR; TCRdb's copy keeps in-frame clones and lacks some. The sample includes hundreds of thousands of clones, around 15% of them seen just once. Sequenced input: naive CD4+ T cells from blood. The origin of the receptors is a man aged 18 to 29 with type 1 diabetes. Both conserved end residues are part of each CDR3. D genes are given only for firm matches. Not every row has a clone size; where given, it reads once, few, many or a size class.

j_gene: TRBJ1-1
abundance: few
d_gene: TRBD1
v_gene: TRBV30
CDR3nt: TGTGCCTGGGACAGGGGGCAGTGGGGTGAAGCTTTCTTT
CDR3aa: CAWDRGQWGEAFF

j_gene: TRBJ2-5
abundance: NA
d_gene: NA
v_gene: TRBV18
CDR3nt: TGTGCCAGCTCCCCCGCCTACGGACAGAAAGAGACCCAGTACTTC
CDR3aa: CASSPAYGQKETQYF

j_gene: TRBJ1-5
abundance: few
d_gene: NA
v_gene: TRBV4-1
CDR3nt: TGCGCCAGCAGCCAAGATATGGTTCGGGATCAGCCCCAGCATTTT
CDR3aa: CASSQDMVRDQPQHF

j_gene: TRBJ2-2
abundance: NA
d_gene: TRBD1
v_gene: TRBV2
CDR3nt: TGTGCCAGCAGTGGACAGGGGGCTAACACCGGGGAGCTGTTTTTT
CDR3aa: CASSGQGANTGELFF

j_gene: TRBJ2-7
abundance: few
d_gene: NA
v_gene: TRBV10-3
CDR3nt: TGTGCCATCAGTGACACCGAGGCCTACGAGCAGTACTTC
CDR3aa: CAISDTEAYEQYF

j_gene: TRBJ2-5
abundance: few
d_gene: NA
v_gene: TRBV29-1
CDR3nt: TGCAGCGTGTGGACAGTGCAAGAGACCCAGTACTTC
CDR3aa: CSVWTVQETQYF

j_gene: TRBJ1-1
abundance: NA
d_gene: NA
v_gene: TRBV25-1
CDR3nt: TGTGCCAGCAGTCTGGGGTCTGGCCCAGTGACTGAAGCTTTCTTT
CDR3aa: CASSLGSGPVTEAFF

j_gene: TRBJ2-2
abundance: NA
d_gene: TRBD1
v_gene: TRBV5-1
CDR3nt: TGCGCCAGCTCCAGTAGGGACAGGGCAACCGGGGAGCTGTTTTTT
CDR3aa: CASSSRDRATGELFF

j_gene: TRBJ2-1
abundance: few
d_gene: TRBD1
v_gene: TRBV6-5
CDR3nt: TGTGCCAGCAGAGAGACAGGGGCCGATGAGCAGTTCTTC
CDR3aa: CASRETGADEQFF

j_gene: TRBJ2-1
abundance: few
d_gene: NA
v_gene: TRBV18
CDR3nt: TGTGCCAGCTCCCGGGGGACCGGCAATGAGCAGTTCTTC
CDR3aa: CASSRGTGNEQFF

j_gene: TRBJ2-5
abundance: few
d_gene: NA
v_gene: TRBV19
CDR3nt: TGTGCCAGTAGTATGGGCCCCGGGAGATCGGAGACCCAGTACTTC
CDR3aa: CASSMGPGRSETQYF

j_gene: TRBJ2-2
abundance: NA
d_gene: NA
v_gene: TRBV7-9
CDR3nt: TGTGCCAGCAGCTTAACGCGGGTACCCGGGGAGCTGTTTTTT
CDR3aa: CASSLTRVPGELFF

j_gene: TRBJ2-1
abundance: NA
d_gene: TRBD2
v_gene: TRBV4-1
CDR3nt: TGCGCCAGCAGCCCGTACGGGGAGGGCTCCTACAATGAGCAGTTCTTC
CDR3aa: CASSPYGEGSYNEQFF

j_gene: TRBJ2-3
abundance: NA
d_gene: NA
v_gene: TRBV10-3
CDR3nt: TGTGCCATCAGGCCCCGGATAACAGATACGCAGTATTTT
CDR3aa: CAIRPRITDTQYF

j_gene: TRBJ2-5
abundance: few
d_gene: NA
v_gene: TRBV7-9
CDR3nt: TGTGCCACCGCCCCGAGAGGCCTCCAAGAGACCCAGTACTTC
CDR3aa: CATAPRGLQETQYF

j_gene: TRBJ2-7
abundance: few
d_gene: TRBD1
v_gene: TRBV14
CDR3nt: TGTGCCAGCAGCCAAGATCGCGGACAGGGCCCAACCTACGAGCAGTACTTC
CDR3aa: CASSQDRGQGPTYEQYF

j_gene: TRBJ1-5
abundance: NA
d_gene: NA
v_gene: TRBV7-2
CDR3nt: TGTGCCAGCAGCTCCATGCGGGATCAGCCCCAGCATTTT
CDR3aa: CASSSMRDQPQHF

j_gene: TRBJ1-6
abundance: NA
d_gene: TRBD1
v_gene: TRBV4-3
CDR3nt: TGCGCCAGCAGCCGCCGTCCCGGGACAGGGGCGAGTTCACCCCTCCACTTT
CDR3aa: CASSRRPGTGASSPLHF

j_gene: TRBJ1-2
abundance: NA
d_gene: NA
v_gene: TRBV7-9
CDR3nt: TGTGCCAGCAGCTCGACTAGAAGCTATGGCTACACCTTC
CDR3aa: CASSSTRSYGYTF

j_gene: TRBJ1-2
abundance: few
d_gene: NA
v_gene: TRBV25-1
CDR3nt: TGTGCCAGCAGTGAATACGAAGGAGGGGCCTATGGCTACACCTTC
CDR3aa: CASSEYEGGAYGYTF

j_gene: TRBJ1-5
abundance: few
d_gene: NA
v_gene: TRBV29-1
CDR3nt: TGCAGCGTCGACGAGGGGGGCAATCAGCCCCAGCATTTT
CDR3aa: CSVDEGGNQPQHF

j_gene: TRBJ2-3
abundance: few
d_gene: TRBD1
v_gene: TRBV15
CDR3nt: TGTGCCACCAGCTCCCGAGGCGGGACAGGGAGCACAGATACGCAGTATTTT
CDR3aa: CATSSRGGTGSTDTQYF

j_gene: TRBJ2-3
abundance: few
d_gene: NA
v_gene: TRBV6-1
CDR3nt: TGTGCCAGCAGTCCCGGGACTAGCACAGATACGCAGTATTTT
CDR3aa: CASSPGTSTDTQYF

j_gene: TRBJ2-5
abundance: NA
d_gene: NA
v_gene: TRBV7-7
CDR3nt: TGTGCTAGCAGCCCCGGGTTGAGTTCCGAGACCCAGTACTTC
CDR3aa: CASSPGLSSETQYF

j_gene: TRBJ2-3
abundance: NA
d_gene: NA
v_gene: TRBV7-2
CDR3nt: TGTGCCAGCAGGACCTCCGGGACGCAGTATTTT
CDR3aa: CASRTSGTQYF

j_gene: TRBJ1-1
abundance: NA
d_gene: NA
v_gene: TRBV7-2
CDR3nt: TGTGCCAGCAGCTTAGGTGACGCGGTCTGGACTGAAGCTTTCTTT
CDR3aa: CASSLGDAVWTEAFF

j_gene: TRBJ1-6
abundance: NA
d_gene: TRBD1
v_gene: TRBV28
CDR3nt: TGTGCCAGCAGTTCATCGGGACAGGGCTCACCCCTCCACTTT
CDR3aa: CASSSSGQGSPLHF

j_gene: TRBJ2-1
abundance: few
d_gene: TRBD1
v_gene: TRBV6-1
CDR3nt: TGTGCCAGCAGTGGCCGGACAGGTGGGTCCGAAGAGCAGTTCTTC
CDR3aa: CASSGRTGGSEEQFF

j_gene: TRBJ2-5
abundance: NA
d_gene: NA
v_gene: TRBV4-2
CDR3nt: TGTGCCAGCAGCCAAGCCGAAGGACAGCGACAAGAGACCCAGTACTTC
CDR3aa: CASSQAEGQRQETQYF